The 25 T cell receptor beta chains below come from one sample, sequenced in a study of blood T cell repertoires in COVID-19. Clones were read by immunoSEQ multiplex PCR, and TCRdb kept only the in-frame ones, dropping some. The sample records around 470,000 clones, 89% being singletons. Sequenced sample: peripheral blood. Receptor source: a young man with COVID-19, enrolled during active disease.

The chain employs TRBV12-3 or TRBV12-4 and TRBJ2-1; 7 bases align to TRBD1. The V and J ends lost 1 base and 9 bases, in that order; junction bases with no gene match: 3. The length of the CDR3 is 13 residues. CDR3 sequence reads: CASSLGRDSEQFF. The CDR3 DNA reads TGTGCCAGCAGTTTAGGAAGGGACAGTGAGCAGTTCTTC.

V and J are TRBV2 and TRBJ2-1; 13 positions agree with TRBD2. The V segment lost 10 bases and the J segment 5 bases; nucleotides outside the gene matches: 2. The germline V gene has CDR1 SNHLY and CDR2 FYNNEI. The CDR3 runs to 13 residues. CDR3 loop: CATLAGGDNEQFF. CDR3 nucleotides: TGTGCCACACTAGCGGGAGGGGACAATGAGCAGTTCTTC.

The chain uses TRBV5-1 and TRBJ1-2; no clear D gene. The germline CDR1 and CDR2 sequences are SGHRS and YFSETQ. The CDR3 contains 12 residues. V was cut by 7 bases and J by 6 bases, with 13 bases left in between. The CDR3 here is CASGSSTDGYTF. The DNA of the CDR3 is TGCGCCAGCGGATCGAGTACAGATGGCTACACCTTC.

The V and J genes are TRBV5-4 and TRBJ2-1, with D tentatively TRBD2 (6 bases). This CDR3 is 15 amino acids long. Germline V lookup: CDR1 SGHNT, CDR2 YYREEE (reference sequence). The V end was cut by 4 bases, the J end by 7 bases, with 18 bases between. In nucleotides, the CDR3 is TGTGCCAGCAGCCTAACCACGGGGGAGAGAAATGAGCAGTTCTTC. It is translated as CASSLTTGERNEQFF.

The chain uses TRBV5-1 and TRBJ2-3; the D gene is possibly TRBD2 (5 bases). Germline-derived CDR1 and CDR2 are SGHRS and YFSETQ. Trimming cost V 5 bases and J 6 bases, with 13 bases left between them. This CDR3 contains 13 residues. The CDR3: CASRVGEHDTQYF. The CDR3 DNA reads TGCGCCAGCAGAGTCGGGGAACACGATACGCAGTATTTT.

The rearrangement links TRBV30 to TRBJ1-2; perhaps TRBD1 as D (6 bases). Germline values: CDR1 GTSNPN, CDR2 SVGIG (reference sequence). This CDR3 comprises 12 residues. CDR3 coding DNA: TGTGCTGGGGGGGCGGCCCTCTATGGCTACACCTTC. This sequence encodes CAGGAALYGYTF.

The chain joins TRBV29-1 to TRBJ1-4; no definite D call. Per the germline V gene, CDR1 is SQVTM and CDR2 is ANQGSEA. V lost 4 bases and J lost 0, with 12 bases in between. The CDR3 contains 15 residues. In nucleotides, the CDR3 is TGCAGCGTTGGCAGCGGGCGTCCAACTAATGAAAAACTGTTTTTT. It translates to CSVGSGRPTNEKLFF.

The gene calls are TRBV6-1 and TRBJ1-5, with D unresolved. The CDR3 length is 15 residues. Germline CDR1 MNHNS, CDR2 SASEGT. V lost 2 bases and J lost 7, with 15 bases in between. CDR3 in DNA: TGTGCCAGCAGTGAACGGACTACGGTGGGACAGCCCCAGCATTTT. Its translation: CASSERTTVGQPQHF.

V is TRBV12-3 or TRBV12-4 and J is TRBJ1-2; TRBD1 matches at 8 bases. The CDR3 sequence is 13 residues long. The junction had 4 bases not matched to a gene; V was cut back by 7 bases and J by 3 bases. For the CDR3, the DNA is TGTGCCAGCAATCCAGGGGGCGACTATGGCTACACCTTC. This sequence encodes CASNPGGDYGYTF.

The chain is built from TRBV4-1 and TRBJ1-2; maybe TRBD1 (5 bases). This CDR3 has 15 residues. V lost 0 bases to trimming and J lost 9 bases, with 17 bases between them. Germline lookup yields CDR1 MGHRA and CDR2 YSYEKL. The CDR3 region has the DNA TGCGCCAGCAGCCAAGACAATTGGACACCGCAAAGCTACACCTTC. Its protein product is CASSQDNWTPQSYTF.

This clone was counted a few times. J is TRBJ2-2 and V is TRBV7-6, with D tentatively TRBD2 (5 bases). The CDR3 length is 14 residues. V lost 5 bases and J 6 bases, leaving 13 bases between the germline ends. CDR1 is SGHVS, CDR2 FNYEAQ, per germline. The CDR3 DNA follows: TGTGCCAGCAGCACCCTCCGGGATCCCGGGGAGCTGTTTTTT. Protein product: CASSTLRDPGELFF.

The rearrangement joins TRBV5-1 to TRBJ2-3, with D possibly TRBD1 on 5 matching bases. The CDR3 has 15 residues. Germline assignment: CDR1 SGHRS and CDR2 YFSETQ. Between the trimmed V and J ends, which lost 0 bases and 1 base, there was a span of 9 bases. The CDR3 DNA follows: TGCGCCAGCAGCTTGGAAGGACACCGCACAGATACGCAGTATTTT. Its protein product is CASSLEGHRTDTQYF.

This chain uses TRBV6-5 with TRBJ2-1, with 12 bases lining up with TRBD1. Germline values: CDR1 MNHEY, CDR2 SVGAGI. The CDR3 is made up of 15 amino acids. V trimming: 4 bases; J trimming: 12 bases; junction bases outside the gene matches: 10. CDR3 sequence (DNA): TGTGCCAGCAGTTCGGGACAGGGGGCGCTTCGAGGGCAGTTCTTC. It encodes CASSSGQGALRGQFF.

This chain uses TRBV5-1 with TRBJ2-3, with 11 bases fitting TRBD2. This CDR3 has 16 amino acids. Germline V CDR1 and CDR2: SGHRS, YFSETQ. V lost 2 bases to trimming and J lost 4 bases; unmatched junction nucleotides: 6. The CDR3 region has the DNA TGCGCCAGCAGCTTAATAGCGGGAGGGGTCCCAGATACGCAGTATTTT. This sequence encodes CASSLIAGGVPDTQYF.

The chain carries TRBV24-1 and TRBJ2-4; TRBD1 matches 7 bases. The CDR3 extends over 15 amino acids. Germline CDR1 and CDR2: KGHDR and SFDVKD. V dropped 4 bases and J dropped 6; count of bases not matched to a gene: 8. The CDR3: CATSDGDRILNIQYF. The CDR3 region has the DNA TGTGCCACCAGTGACGGGGACAGAATCCTAAACATTCAGTACTTC.

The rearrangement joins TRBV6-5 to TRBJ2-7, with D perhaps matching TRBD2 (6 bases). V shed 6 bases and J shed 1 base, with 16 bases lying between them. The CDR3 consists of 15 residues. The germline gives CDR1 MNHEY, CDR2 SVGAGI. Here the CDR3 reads CASRSGFGGSYEQYF. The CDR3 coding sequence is TGTGCCAGCAGGTCCGGTTTCGGGGGATCCTACGAGCAGTACTTC.

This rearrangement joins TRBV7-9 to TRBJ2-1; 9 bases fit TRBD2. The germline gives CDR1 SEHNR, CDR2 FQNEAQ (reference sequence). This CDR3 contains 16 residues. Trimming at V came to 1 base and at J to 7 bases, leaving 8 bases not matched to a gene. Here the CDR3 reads CASSLVGLALGNEQFF. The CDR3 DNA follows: TGTGCCAGCAGCTTAGTTGGACTAGCGCTTGGGAATGAGCAGTTCTTC.

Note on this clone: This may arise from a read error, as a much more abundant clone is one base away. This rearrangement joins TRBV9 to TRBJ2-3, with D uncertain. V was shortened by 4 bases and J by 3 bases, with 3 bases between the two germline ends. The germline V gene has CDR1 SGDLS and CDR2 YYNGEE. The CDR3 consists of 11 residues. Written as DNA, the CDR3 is TGTGCCAGCAGCCATACAGATACGCAGTATTTT. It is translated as CASSHTDTQYF.

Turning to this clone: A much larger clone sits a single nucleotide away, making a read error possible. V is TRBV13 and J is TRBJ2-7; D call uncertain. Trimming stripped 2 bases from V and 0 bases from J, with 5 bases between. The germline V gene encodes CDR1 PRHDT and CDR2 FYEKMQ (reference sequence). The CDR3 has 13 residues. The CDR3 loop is CASSLKSSYEQYF. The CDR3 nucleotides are TGTGCCAGCAGCTTAAAGAGCTCCTACGAGCAGTACTTC.

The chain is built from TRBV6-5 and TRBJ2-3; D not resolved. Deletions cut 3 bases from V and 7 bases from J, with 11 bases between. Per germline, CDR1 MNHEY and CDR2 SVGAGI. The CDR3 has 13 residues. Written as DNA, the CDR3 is TGTGCCAGCAGTTATGGCAATTTGAATACGCAGTATTTT. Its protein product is CASSYGNLNTQYF.

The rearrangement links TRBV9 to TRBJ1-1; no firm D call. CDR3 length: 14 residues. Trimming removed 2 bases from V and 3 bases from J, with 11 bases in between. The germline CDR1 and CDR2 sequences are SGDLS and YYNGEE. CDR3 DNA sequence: TGTGCCAGCAGCGTTCCGGGTCGGGACACTGAAGCTTTCTTT. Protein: CASSVPGRDTEAFF.

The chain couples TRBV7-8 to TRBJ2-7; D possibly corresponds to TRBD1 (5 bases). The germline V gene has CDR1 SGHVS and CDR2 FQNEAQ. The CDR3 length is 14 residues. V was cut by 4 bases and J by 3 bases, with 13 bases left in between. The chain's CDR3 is CASSSDQGYYEQYF. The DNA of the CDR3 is TGTGCCAGCAGCTCAGACCAGGGTTACTACGAGCAGTACTTC.

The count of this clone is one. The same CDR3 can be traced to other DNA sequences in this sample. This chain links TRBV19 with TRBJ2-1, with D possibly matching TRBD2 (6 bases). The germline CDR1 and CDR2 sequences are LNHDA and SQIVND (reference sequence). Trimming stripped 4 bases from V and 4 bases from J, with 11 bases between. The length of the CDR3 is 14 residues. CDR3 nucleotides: TGTGCCAGTAGTACAGGCGGGGTGTACAATGAGCAGTTCTTC. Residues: CASSTGGVYNEQFF.

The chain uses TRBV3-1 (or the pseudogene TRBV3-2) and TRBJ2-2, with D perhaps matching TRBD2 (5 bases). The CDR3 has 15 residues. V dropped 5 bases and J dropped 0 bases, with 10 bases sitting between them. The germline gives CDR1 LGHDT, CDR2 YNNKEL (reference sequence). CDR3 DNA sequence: TGTGCCAGCAGCGGGAGCGACCCGAACACCGGGGAGCTGTTTTTT. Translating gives CASSGSDPNTGELFF.

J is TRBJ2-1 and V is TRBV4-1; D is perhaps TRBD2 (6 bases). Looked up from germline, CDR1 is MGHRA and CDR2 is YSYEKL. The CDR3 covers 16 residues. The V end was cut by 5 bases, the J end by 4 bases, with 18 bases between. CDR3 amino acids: CASSWGELGPYNEQFF. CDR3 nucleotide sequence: TGCGCCAGCAGCTGGGGGGAGCTGGGGCCTTACAATGAGCAGTTCTTC.